These T cell receptor beta chains were read from a single sample in a study of metastatic and nonmetastatic thyroid tumors. TCRdb re-analyzed the PCR reads through MiXCR. The data hold 30,000 to 45,000 clones, with 28% observed a single time. What was sequenced was blood. All receptors derive from a male donor with papillary thyroid cancer or a benign thyroid nodule (not recorded which). Some clones in this sample may be carry-over from other donors' samples. Each CDR3 is given with its conserved first and last residue. The order of the fields is D gene, J gene, clone size, V gene, CDR3 protein, CDR3 DNA. D genes are given only for firm matches. The size of a clone is reported for some rows only, either as once, few or many, or as a class for expanded clones.

NA	TRBJ2-7	NA	TRBV7-8	CASSLSYRSFQYF	TGTGCCAGCAGCCTATCTTACAGAAGTTTTCAGTACTTC
NA	TRBJ2-5	few	TRBV13	CASSLVGGLRQETQYF	TGTGCCAGCAGCTTAGTGGGGGGGCTACGCCAAGAGACCCAGTACTTC
NA	TRBJ2-1	NA	TRBV28	CASSSASPDILHEQFF	TGTGCCAGCAGTTCGGCTAGCCCCGACATTCTGCATGAGCAGTTCTTC
NA	TRBJ1-3	many	TRBV7-2	CASSFGVNGNTIYF	TGTGCCAGCAGCTTTGGGGTAAACGGGAACACCATATATTTT
NA	TRBJ2-1	many	TRBV6-4	CASSDSFSKQFF	TGTGCCAGCAGTGACTCGTTCTCCAAGCAGTTCTTC
TRBD2	TRBJ2-7	many	TRBV6-2/TRBV6-3	CASTILAGAYEQYF	TGTGCCAGCACCATACTAGCGGGAGCCTACGAGCAGTACTTC
NA	TRBJ2-1	many	TRBV28	CASSAYNEQFF	TGTGCCAGCAGCGCTTACAATGAGCAGTTCTTC
NA	TRBJ2-7	NA	TRBV4-2	CASSQAHEQHF	TGTGCCAGCAGCCAAGCTCACGAGCAGCACTTC
NA	TRBJ2-7	NA	TRBV2	CASSPTGYSSYEQYF	TGTGCCAGCAGTCCAACAGGTTACTCCTCCTACGAGCAGTACTTC
NA	TRBJ1-5	NA	TRBV6-1	CASRRDQSQPQHF	TGTGCCAGCCGGAGGGACCAGTCGCAGCCCCAGCATTTT
NA	TRBJ1-6	NA	TRBV30	CAWSVPAGNNNSPLHF	TGTGCCTGGAGTGTTCCGGCGGGGAATAATAATTCACCCCTCCACTTT
NA	TRBJ1-6	NA	TRBV6-1	CASSALDIRRNSPLYF	TGTGCCAGCAGTGCTCTAGACATACGGAGGAATTCACCCCTCTACTTT
NA	TRBJ2-7	few	TRBV3-1	CASSGDSGYEQYF	TGTGCCAGCAGCGGAGATAGCGGCTACGAGCAGTACTTC
NA	TRBJ1-2	NA	TRBV6-1	CASRPGVLYGYTF	TGTGCCAGCAGACCAGGGGTACTCTATGGCTACACCTTC
NA	TRBJ1-6	few	TRBV6-1	CASSESHVSSPLHF	TGTGCCAGCAGTGAAAGTCATGTGAGCTCACCCCTCCACTTT
NA	TRBJ1-1	medium-sized	TRBV5-1	CASSLEGEGTEAFF	TGCGCCAGCAGCTTGGAAGGGGAAGGGACTGAAGCTTTCTTT
TRBD2	TRBJ2-5	NA	TRBV11-2	CASSLERLAGLETQYF	TGTGCCAGCAGCTTAGAACGACTAGCGGGACTGGAGACCCAGTACTTC